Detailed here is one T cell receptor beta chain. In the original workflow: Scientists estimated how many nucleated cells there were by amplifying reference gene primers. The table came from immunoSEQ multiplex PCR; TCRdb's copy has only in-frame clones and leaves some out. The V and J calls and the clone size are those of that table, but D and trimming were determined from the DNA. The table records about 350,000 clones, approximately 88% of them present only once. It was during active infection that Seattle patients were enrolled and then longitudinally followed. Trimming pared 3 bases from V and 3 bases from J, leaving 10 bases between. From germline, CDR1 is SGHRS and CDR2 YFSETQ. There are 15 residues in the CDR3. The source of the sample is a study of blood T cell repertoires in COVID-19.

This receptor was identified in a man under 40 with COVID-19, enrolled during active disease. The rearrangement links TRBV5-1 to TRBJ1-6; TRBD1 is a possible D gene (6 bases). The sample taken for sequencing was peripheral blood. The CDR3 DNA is TGCGCCAGCAGCTCGGACAGAATCTATAATTCACCCCTCCACTTT. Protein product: CASSSDRIYNSPLHF.